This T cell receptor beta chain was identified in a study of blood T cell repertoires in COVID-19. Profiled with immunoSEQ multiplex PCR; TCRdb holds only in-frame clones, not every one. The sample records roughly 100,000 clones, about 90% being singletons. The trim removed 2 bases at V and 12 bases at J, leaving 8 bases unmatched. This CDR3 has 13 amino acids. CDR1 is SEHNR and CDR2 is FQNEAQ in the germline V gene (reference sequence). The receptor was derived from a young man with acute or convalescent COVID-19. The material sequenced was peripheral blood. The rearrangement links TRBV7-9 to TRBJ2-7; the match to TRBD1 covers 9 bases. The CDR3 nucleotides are TGTGCCAGCAGCTTACCGGACAGGGGAAAATGGTACTTC. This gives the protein CASSLPDRGKWYF. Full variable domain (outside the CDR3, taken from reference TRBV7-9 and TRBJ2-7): DTGVSQNPRHKITKRGQNVTFRCDPISEHNRLYWYRQTLGQGPEFLTYFQNEAQLEKSRLLSDRFSAERPKGSFSTLEIQRTEQGDSAMYLCASSLPDRGKWYFGPGTRLTVT.